This record covers a single T cell receptor (beta chain). The record originates from a study of blood T cell repertoires in COVID-19. Study-wide background: Samples came from the United States, Italy and Spain, spanning acute and convalescent COVID-19. PBMCs, B-cell-depleted T cells, or T cells were the source of the cDNA or gDNA that made up the material.

How the authors handled the data: The authors estimated nucleated cell counts from reference gene primer amplification. Method: immunoSEQ multiplex PCR; TCRdb's copy keeps in-frame clones and lacks some. The V and J calls and the clone size are those of that table, but D and trimming were determined from the DNA. The sample lists roughly 250,000 clones; about 88% were seen once. CDR1 is MDHEN, CDR2 SYDVKM, per germline. The CDR3 has 14 amino acids. The germline V and J ends were trimmed by 6 bases and 4 bases, with 15 bases remaining between them. The receptor was derived from a woman aged 40 to 50 who had recovered from COVID-19. The sequenced sample was peripheral blood. The rearrangement links TRBV28 to TRBJ1-2; D is ambiguous. Written as DNA, the CDR3 is TGTGCCAGCAGCCCTATTTTCACGGGCTATGGCTACACCTTC. Encoded protein: CASSPIFTGYGYTF.